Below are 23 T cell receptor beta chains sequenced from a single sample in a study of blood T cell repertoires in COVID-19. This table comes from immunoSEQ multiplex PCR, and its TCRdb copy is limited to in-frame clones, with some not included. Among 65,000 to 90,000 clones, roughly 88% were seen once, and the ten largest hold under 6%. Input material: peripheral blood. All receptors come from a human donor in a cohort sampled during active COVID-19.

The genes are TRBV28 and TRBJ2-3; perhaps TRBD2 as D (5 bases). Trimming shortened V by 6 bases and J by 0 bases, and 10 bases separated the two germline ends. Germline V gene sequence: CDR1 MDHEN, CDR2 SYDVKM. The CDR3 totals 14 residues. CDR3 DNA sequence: TGTGCCAGCAGGCCAGGAGGAAGCACAGATACGCAGTATTTT. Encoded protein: CASRPGGSTDTQYF.

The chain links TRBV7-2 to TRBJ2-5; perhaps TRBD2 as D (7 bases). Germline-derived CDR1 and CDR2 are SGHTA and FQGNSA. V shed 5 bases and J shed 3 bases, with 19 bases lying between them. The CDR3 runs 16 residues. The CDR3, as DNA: TGTGCCAGCAGCCCCACCGGTCCGGGGGGCAAAGAGACCCAGTACTTC. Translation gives CASSPTGPGGKETQYF. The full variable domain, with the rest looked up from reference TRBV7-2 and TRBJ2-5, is GAGVSQSPSNKVTEKGKDVELRCDPISGHTALYWYRQSLGQGLEFLIYFQGNSAPDKSGLPSDRFSAERTGGSVSTLTIQRTQQEDSAVYLCASSPTGPGGKETQYFGPGTRLLVL.

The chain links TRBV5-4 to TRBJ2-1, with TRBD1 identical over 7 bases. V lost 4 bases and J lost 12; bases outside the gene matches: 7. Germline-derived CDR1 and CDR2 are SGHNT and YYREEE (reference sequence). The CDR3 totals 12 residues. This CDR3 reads CASSSDRVVQFF. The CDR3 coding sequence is TGTGCCAGCAGCAGCGACAGGGTGGTGCAGTTCTTC.

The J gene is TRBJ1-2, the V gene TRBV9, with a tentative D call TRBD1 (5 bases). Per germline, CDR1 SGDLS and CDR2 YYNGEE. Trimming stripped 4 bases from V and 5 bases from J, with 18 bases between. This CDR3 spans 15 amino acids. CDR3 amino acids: CASSPVASGRYGYTF. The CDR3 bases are TGTGCCAGCAGCCCTGTGGCTTCAGGGAGGTATGGCTACACCTTC.

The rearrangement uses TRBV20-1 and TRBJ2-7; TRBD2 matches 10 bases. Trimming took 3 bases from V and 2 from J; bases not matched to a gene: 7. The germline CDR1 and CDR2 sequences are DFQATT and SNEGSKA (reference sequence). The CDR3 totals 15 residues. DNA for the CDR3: TGCAGTGCTAGTCTACTAGCGGGGCCAGCCTACGAGCAGTACTTC. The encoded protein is CSASLLAGPAYEQYF.

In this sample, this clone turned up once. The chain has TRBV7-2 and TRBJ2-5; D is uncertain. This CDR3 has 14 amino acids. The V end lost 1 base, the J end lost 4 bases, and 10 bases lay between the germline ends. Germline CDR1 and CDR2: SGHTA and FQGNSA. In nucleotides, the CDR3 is TGTGCCAGCAGCTTAGGTTCAGGAATAGAGACCCAGTACTTC. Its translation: CASSLGSGIETQYF. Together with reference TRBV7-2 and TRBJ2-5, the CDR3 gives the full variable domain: GAGVSQSPSNKVTEKGKDVELRCDPISGHTALYWYRQSLGQGLEFLIYFQGNSAPDKSGLPSDRFSAERTGGSVSTLTIQRTQQEDSAVYLCASSLGSGIETQYFGPGTRLLVL.

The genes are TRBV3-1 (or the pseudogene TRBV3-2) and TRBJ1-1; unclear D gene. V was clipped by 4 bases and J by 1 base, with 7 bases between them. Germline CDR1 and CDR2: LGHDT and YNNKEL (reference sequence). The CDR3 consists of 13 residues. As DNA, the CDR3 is TGTGCCAGCAGCCGCCAACAGAACACTGAAGCTTTCTTT. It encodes CASSRQQNTEAFF.

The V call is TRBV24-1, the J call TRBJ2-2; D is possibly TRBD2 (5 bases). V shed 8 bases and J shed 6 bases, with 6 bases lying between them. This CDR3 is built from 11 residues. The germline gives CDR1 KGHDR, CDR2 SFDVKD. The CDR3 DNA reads TGTGCCACCAAGGAGGCCGGGGAGCTGTTTTTT. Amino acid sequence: CATKEAGELFF.

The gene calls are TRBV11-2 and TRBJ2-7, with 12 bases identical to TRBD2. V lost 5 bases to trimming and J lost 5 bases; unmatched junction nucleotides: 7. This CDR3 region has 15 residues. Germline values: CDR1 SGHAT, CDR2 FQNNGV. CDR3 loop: CASSPPSGRAHEQYF. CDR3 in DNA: TGTGCCAGCAGCCCCCCTAGCGGGAGGGCCCACGAGCAGTACTTC.

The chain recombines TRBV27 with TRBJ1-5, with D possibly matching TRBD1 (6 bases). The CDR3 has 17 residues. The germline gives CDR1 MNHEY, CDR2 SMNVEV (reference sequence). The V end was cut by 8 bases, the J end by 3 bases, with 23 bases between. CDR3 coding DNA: TGTGCCAGCCGTCCTTTCACAGGGACGGGCGACAATCAGCCCCAGCATTTT. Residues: CASRPFTGTGDNQPQHF.

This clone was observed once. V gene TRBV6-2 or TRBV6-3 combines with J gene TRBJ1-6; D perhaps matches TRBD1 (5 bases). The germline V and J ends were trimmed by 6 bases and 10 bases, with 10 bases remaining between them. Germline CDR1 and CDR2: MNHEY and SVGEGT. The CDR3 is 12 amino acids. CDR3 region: CASSPSGSPLHF. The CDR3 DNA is TGTGCCAGCAGCCCATCAGGGTCACCCCTCCACTTT.

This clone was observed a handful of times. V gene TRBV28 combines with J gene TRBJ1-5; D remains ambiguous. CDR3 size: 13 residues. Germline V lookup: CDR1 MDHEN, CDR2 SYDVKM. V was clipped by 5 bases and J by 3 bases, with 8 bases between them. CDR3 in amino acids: CASSTNPNQPQHF. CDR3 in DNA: TGTGCCAGCAGTACTAACCCCAATCAGCCCCAGCATTTT.

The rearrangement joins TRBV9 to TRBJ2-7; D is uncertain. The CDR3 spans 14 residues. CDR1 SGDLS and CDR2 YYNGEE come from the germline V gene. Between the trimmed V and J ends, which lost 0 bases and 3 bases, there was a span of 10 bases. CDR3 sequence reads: CASSVGAVSYEQYF. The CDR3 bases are TGTGCCAGCAGCGTAGGGGCAGTAAGCTACGAGCAGTACTTC.

The CDR3 DNA follows: TGTGCCAGCAGTTACTCGGGGGGGTCGCAGCCCCAGCATTTT. This translates into CASSYSGGSQPQHF. This chain uses TRBV6-6 with TRBJ1-5; D perhaps matches TRBD1 (5 bases). The V end lost 0 bases, the J end lost 7 bases, and 10 bases lay between the germline ends. CDR3 length equals 14 residues. Germline CDR1 reads MNHNY; CDR2 reads SVGAGI (reference sequence).

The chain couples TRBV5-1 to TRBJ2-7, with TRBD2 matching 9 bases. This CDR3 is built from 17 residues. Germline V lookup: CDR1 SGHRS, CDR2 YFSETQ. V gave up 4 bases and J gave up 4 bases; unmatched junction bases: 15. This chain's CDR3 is CASSTARGTSIQYEQYF. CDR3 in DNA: TGCGCCAGCAGCACGGCACGCGGGACTAGCATTCAGTACGAGCAGTACTTC.

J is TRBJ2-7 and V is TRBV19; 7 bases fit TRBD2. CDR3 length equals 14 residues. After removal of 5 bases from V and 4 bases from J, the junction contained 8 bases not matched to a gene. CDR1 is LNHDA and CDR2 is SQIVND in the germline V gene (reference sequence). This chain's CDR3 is CASSSSSGVYEQYF. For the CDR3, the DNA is TGTGCCAGTAGTTCCTCTAGCGGAGTGTACGAGCAGTACTTC.

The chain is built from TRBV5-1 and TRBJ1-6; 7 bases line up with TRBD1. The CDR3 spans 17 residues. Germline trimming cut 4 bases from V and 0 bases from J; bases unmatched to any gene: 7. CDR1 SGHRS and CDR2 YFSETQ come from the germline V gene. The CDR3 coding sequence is TGCGCCAGCAGCGGGACAGTCTCGAGCTCCTATAATTCACCCCTCCACTTT. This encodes CASSGTVSSSYNSPLHF.

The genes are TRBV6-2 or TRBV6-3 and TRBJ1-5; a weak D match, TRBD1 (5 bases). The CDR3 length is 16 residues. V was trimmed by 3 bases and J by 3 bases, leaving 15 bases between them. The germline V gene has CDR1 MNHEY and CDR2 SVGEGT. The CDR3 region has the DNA TGTGCCAGCAGTTATTTAATTCCCAGGGCCAATCAGCCCCAGCATTTT. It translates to CASSYLIPRANQPQHF.

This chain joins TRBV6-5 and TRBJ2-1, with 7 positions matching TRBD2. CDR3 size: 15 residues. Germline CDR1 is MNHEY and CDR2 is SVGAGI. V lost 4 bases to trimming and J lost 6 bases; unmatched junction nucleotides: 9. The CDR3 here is CASSSTSPASNEQFF. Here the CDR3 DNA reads TGTGCCAGCAGTTCGACTAGCCCCGCGTCCAATGAGCAGTTCTTC.

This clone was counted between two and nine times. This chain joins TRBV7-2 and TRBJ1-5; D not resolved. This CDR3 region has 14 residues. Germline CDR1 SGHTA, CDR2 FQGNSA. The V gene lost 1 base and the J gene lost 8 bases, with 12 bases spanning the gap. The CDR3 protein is CASSLVPGQEPQHF. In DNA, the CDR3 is TGTGCCAGCAGCTTAGTTCCAGGTCAGGAGCCCCAGCATTTT.

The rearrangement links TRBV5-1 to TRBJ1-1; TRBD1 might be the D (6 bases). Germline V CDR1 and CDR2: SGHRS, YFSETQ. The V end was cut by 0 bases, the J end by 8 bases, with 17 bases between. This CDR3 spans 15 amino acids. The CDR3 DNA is TGCGCCAGCAGCTTGGTGGCGGGGGACACCGCCGAAGCTTTCTTT. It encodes CASSLVAGDTAEAFF.

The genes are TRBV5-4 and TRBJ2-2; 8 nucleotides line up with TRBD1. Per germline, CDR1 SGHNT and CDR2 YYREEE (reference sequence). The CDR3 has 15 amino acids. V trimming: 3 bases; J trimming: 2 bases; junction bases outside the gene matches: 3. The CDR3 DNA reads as TGTGCCAGCAGCTCGGGACAGGTTAACACCGGGGAGCTGTTTTTT. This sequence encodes CASSSGQVNTGELFF.

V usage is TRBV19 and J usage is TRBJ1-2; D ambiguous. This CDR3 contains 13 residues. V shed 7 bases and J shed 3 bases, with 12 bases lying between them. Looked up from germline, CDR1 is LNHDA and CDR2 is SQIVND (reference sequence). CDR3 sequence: CASTGPSHYGYTF. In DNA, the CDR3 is TGTGCCAGTACTGGGCCATCCCACTATGGCTACACCTTC.